Presented here are 30 T cell receptor beta chains from one specimen sequenced in a study of T cells in Graves' hyperthyroidism and ophthalmopathy. Amplified TCR beta CDR3 regions derived from RNA transcripts. Initially, a first-round RT-PCR of the TCR CDR3 employed the HTBI primer set. Each CDR3 protein gets one entry after TCRdb re-called the multiplex PCR reads with MiXCR. The repertoire holds more than 75,000 distinct CDR3 sequences, with just over 50% as singletons. What was sequenced was blood. These receptors came from a middle-aged woman with Graves' hyperthyroidism.

This clonotype showed up many times. This chain joins TRBV20-1 and TRBJ1-5; 7 nucleotides line up with TRBD1. Germline CDR1 and CDR2: DFQATT and SNEGSKA (reference sequence). The CDR3 runs to 12 residues. The V gene end was trimmed by 4 bases and the J gene end by 7 bases; junction bases not matched to a gene: 4. The CDR3 coding sequence is TGCAGTGCTAAGCAGGGGGGACAGCCCCAGCATTTT. Translating gives CSAKQGGQPQHF.

Regarding this clonotype: A junction end diverges from the germline sequence, so it may reflect a read error. The chain recombines TRBV5-4 with TRBJ1-2; D might be TRBD1 (6 bases). Germline assignment: CDR1 SGHNT and CDR2 YYREEE (reference sequence). CDR3 length: 16 residues. CDR3 amino acids: CVSSPGRTAANCGYTF. DNA for the CDR3: TGTGTCAGCAGCCCCGGTCGGACAGCGGCTAACTGTGGCTACACCTTC.

This clonotype appeared many times. The chain carries TRBV5-1 and TRBJ2-5, with D possibly being TRBD1 (5 bases). Trimming shortened V by 8 bases and J by 7 bases, and 18 bases separated the two germline ends. The CDR3 runs to 13 residues. Germline-derived CDR1 and CDR2 are SGHRS and YFSETQ. DNA of the CDR3: TGCGCCAGTACCCCGGGCAGGGCTTGGACCCAGTACTTC. Amino acids: CASTPGRAWTQYF.

The chain couples TRBV20-1 to TRBJ1-1; D call uncertain. The V and J ends lost 6 bases and 8 bases respectively, with 16 bases between them. Per the germline V gene, CDR1 is DFQATT and CDR2 is SNEGSKA (reference sequence). This CDR3 contains 12 residues. The CDR3 coding sequence is TGCAGTGCGGGAGGGCAGGCGCCAGAAGCTTTCTTT. Protein sequence: CSAGGQAPEAFF.

Points on this clonotype: It may be a read error: a sequence one base away is much more abundant. Lacking the conserved final phenylalanine or tryptophan, this CDR3 likely reflects a read error. The genes are TRBV12-3 or TRBV12-4 and TRBJ2-7, with 8 bases matching TRBD1. V gave up 5 bases and J gave up 6 bases; unmatched junction bases: 3. This CDR3 is 12 amino acids long. The CDR3 loop is CASSPQGAEQYL. CDR3 in DNA: TGTGCCAGCAGTCCTCAGGGGGCCGAGCAGTACCTC.

This clonotype was seen once. The germline gene is not matched at one end of the junction; a read error may be the cause. The V and J genes are TRBV15 and TRBJ1-5, with D hard to call. This CDR3 spans 16 amino acids. Looked up from germline, CDR1 is LNHNV and CDR2 is YYDKDF (reference sequence). The DNA for the CDR3 is TGCGCCACCAGCAGCTTAGAGTTAGGGCTTGGTCAGCCCCAGCATTTT. Its protein product is CATSSLELGLGQPQHF.

Only a few counts were recorded for this clonotype. The chain combines TRBV2 with TRBJ2-3; tentative D call: TRBD2 (7 bases). Germline V gene data show CDR1 as SNHLY and CDR2 as FYNNEI. V was cut by 6 bases and J by 2 bases, with 24 bases left in between. The CDR3 sequence is 18 residues long. CDR3: CASSKRGGQRGFTDTQYF. The CDR3 nucleotides are TGTGCCAGCAGCAAAAGGGGGGGCCAGCGGGGCTTCACAGATACGCAGTATTTT.

The count of this clonotype is one. The chain combines TRBV7-2 with TRBJ1-2; no clear D gene. Per germline, CDR1 SGHTA and CDR2 FQGNSA. CDR3 length: 11 residues. Trimming removed 6 bases at V and 7 bases at J, with 9 bases between. The CDR3 loop is CASREKAGYTF. The CDR3 DNA follows: TGTGCCAGCAGAGAGAAGGCTGGCTACACCTTC.

This clonotype was seen only once. The junction shows a germline mismatch at one end, possibly a read error. CDR3 amino acids: CASSFPRVRKYNSPLHF. In nucleotides, the CDR3 is TGTGCCAGCAGTTTCCCGAGGGTCAGGAAATATAATTCACCCCTCCACTTT. This chain connects TRBV10-3 to TRBJ1-6; no reliable D call. Germline V CDR1 and CDR2: ENHRY, SYGVKD. This CDR3 has 17 amino acids.

CDR3 amino acids: CSAKGTVNEKLFF. The CDR3 coding sequence is TGCAGCGCCAAGGGGACTGTTAATGAAAAACTGTTTTTT. The V call is TRBV29-1, the J call TRBJ1-4; perhaps TRBD1 as D (5 bases). Germline V gene lookup returns CDR1 SQVTM and CDR2 ANQGSEA. This CDR3 contains 13 residues. The V end lost 7 bases, the J end lost 4 bases, and 13 bases lay between the germline ends. Complete variable domain (other parts from reference TRBV29-1 and TRBJ1-4): SAVISQKPSRDICQRGTSLTIQCQVDSQVTMMFWYRQQPGQSLTLIATANQGSEATYESGFVIDKFPISRPNLTFSTLTVSNMSPEDSSIYLCSAKGTVNEKLFFGSGTQLSVL.

Regarding this clonotype: Relative to the germline gene, one junction end is altered; a read error may explain this. The chain links TRBV11-2 to TRBJ2-6, with D perhaps TRBD2 (6 bases). CDR3 length: 15 amino acids. The V gene's germline CDR1 is SGHAT and CDR2 FQNNGV. CDR3 coding DNA: TGTGCCAGCAGCTTATTTAGCGGCAGGGCCTACGTCCTGACTTTC. Its protein is CASSLFSGRAYVLTF.

In its sample, this clonotype was seen many times. The chain carries TRBV6-1 and TRBJ2-5; the D is unclear. Between the trimmed V and J ends, which lost 1 base and 1 base, there was a span of 7 bases. The CDR3 has 14 residues. Germline values: CDR1 MNHNS, CDR2 SASEGT. In DNA form, the CDR3 reads TGTGCCAGCAGTGAAGGGGCAGTCCAAGAGACCCAGTACTTC. It is translated as CASSEGAVQETQYF.

Concerning this clonotype itself: This could be a read error, since a much larger clone is one nucleotide away. The chain uses TRBV20-1 and TRBJ2-7; TRBD1 agrees at 9 bases. Germline V CDR1 and CDR2: DFQATT, SNEGSKA (reference sequence). This CDR3 region has 13 residues. The V segment lost 5 bases and the J segment 1 base; nucleotides outside the gene matches: 3. CDR3: CSADRGNSYEQYF. As DNA, the CDR3 is TGCAGTGCTGACAGGGGGAATTCCTACGAGCAGTACTTC.

This clonotype came up once. The rearrangement uses TRBV29-1 and TRBJ2-7, with D unclear. The CDR3 contains 13 residues. Trimming pared 8 bases from V and 0 bases from J, leaving 14 bases between. The germline CDR1 and CDR2 sequences are SQVTM and ANQGSEA. Here the CDR3 DNA reads TGCAGCCCCAAGTGGCTGGCCTCCTACGAGCAGTACTTC. Protein sequence: CSPKWLASYEQYF.

The chain links TRBV19 to TRBJ2-2; 10 bases line up with TRBD1. Trimming at V came to 9 bases and at J to 2 bases, leaving 6 bases not matched to a gene. The CDR3 consists of 15 residues. Germline loops: CDR1 LNHDA, CDR2 SQIVND (reference sequence). In DNA form, the CDR3 reads TGTGCCAGCGCGACAGGGGGCTTTAACACCGGGGAGCTGTTTTTT. Translation gives CASATGGFNTGELFF.

This clonotype was seen repeatedly, ten times or more. The chain employs TRBV7-9 and TRBJ2-7; the match to TRBD2 covers 7 bases. The CDR3 loop spans 14 amino acids. Germline-derived CDR1 and CDR2 are SEHNR and FQNEAQ (reference sequence). The V and J ends lost 4 bases and 6 bases, in that order; junction bases with no gene match: 9. The CDR3 region has the DNA TGTGCCAGCAGCTCCACTGCGGGAGTCGTCGAGCAGTACTTC. Encoded protein: CASSSTAGVVEQYF.

The J gene is TRBJ2-3, the V gene TRBV9; D tentatively reads TRBD1 or TRBD2 (5 bases each). Trimming took off 0 bases at V and 6 bases at J, with 11 bases between the two ends. CDR1 and CDR2 from the germline V gene are SGDLS and YYNGEE. The CDR3 contains 14 residues. Here the CDR3 reads CASSVAGPLDTQYF. CDR3 nucleotides: TGTGCCAGCAGCGTAGCGGGGCCGTTGGATACGCAGTATTTT.

This clonotype was counted ten times or more. The chain employs TRBV6-6 and TRBJ2-3; the D call may be TRBD1 or TRBD2 (5 bases each). V shed 5 bases and J shed 3 bases, with 9 bases lying between them. This CDR3 is 13 amino acids long. In germline, CDR1 is MNHNY, CDR2 SVGAGI (reference sequence). Here the CDR3 DNA reads TGTGCCAGCAGTGAAGGGGAGACAGATACGCAGTATTTT. This gives the protein CASSEGETDTQYF.

This clonotype was counted ten times or more. The rearrangement joins TRBV7-9 to TRBJ2-3; 9 nucleotides line up with TRBD2. The CDR3 is 16 amino acids. The germline CDR1 and CDR2 sequences are SEHNR and FQNEAQ (reference sequence). The V and J ends lost 2 bases and 3 bases, in that order; junction bases with no gene match: 6. CDR3 loop: CASSLYRTSATDTQYF. In DNA, the CDR3 is TGTGCCAGCAGCTTATACCGGACTAGCGCAACAGATACGCAGTATTTT.

This clonotype was seen many times. The V gene is TRBV15, the J gene TRBJ2-1; no reliable D call. Between the trimmed V and J ends, which lost 0 bases and 8 bases, there was a span of 8 bases. The CDR3 has 13 amino acids. The germline gives CDR1 LNHNV, CDR2 YYDKDF (reference sequence). The CDR3 spells CATSREEFYEQFF. The CDR3 nucleotides are TGTGCCACCAGCAGAGAAGAGTTCTATGAGCAGTTCTTC. Looking up the rest from reference TRBV15 and TRBJ2-1 gives the full variable domain: DAMVIQNPRYQVTQFGKPVTLSCSQTLNHNVMYWYQQKSSQAPKLLFHYYDKDFNNEADTPDNFQSRRPNTSFCFLDIRSPGLGDTAMYLCATSREEFYEQFFGPGTRLTVL.

The rearrangement links TRBV7-4 to TRBJ2-7; 16 nucleotides agree with TRBD2. The junction had 5 bases not matched to a gene; V was cut back by 5 bases and J by 4 bases. Germline loops: CDR1 SGHVT, CDR2 SQSDAQ. This CDR3 has 16 residues. CDR3 residues: CASSTGLAGGPYEQYF. For the CDR3, the DNA is TGTGCCAGCAGCACGGGACTAGCGGGAGGGCCTTACGAGCAGTACTTC.

CDR3 protein: CASSLLRRLSNQPQHF. Here the CDR3 DNA reads TGTGCCAGCAGTTTATTGCGGAGATTATCCAATCAGCCCCAGCATTTT. The rearrangement links TRBV28 to TRBJ1-5; D uncertain. The CDR3 runs 16 residues. The V gene lost 1 base and the J gene lost 3 bases, with 13 bases spanning the gap. Germline CDR1 and CDR2: MDHEN and SYDVKM.

The J gene is TRBJ2-5, the V gene TRBV7-2; TRBD2 is a possible D gene (5 bases). CDR1 is SGHTA, CDR2 FQGNSA, per germline. V was clipped by 5 bases and J by 5 bases, with 18 bases between them. The CDR3 sequence is 15 residues long. CDR3 loop: CASSPYQRPGETQYF. The CDR3 region has the DNA TGTGCCAGCAGCCCCTATCAGCGCCCGGGGGAGACCCAGTACTTC. The full variable domain, rest sourced from reference TRBV7-2 and TRBJ2-5, is GAGVSQSPSNKVTEKGKDVELRCDPISGHTALYWYRQSLGQGLEFLIYFQGNSAPDKSGLPSDRFSAERTGGSVSTLTIQRTQQEDSAVYLCASSPYQRPGETQYFGPGTRLLVL.

This clonotype was observed a handful of times. The chain employs TRBV7-2 and TRBJ2-6; 7 nucleotides align to TRBD1. Germline V gene lookup returns CDR1 SGHTA and CDR2 FQGNSA. This CDR3 is 13 amino acids long. J gave up 11 bases and V 6 bases, and 7 bases lay outside the gene matches. The CDR3 here is CASRPTGLDVLTF. CDR3 sequence (DNA): TGTGCCAGCAGACCGACAGGGCTCGACGTCCTGACTTTC.

The chain joins TRBV7-2 to TRBJ2-7; a weak D match, TRBD2 (7 bases). V lost 7 bases and J 6 bases, leaving 25 bases between the germline ends. Germline V gene data show CDR1 as SGHTA and CDR2 as FQGNSA. The CDR3 consists of 16 residues. CDR3 sequence reads: CASTPQVGGGPGEQYF. The CDR3 nucleotides are TGTGCCAGCACCCCTCAAGTAGGGGGAGGGCCAGGCGAGCAGTACTTC.

This clonotype was picked up many times. The chain has TRBV7-2 and TRBJ1-2; D may be TRBD1 (5 bases). V dropped 5 bases and J dropped 9 bases, with 16 bases sitting between them. The CDR3 has 13 residues. Germline CDR1 and CDR2: SGHTA and FQGNSA. The CDR3 DNA reads as TGTGCCAGCAGCCGGGACGGGCCTGCCCGCTACACCTTC. Amino acids: CASSRDGPARYTF. Full variable domain (outside the CDR3, taken from reference TRBV7-2 and TRBJ1-2): GAGVSQSPSNKVTEKGKDVELRCDPISGHTALYWYRQSLGQGLEFLIYFQGNSAPDKSGLPSDRFSAERTGGSVSTLTIQRTQQEDSAVYLCASSRDGPARYTFGSGTRLTVV.

Concerning this clonotype itself: Here the CDR3 omits its conserved ending phenylalanine or tryptophan, so a read error is the likely source. CDR3 DNA sequence: TGCAGCGTTAAACCGTCTGGGGCCGCTGGGGAAGCTTTCCTT. Amino acid sequence: CSVKPSGAAGEAFL. J is TRBJ1-1 and V is TRBV29-1, with D tentatively TRBD1 (5 bases). Between the trimmed V and J ends, which lost 5 bases and 8 bases, there was a span of 21 bases. Looked up from germline, CDR1 is SQVTM and CDR2 is ANQGSEA. This CDR3 has 14 amino acids.

This clonotype was detected ten times or more. This chain uses TRBV7-8 with TRBJ1-6, with D possibly TRBD1 on 6 matching bases. Trimming left V 5 bases short and J 7 bases short, with 12 bases between. CDR1 is SGHVS and CDR2 is FQNEAQ in the germline V gene. The CDR3 spans 14 residues. The DNA of the CDR3 is TGTGCCAGCAGCACTACAGGGACCAATTCACCCCTCCACTTT. Translated, it gives CASSTTGTNSPLHF.

This clonotype showed up just a few times. The V and J genes are TRBV2 and TRBJ2-7; TRBD1 matches at 7 bases. V gave up 4 bases and J gave up 4 bases; unmatched junction bases: 16. Germline assignment: CDR1 SNHLY and CDR2 FYNNEI. The CDR3 length is 17 residues. The CDR3 reads CASSVPVDRPASYEQYF. The DNA for the CDR3 is TGTGCCAGCAGTGTACCCGTGGACAGGCCAGCTTCTTACGAGCAGTACTTC.

This rearrangement joins TRBV7-9 to TRBJ2-6; no clear D. Trimming left V 0 bases short and J 4 bases short, with 4 bases between. Per the germline V gene, CDR1 is SEHNR and CDR2 is FQNEAQ (reference sequence). The CDR3 consists of 14 residues. CDR3 loop: CASSLAIGANVLTF. The DNA of the CDR3 is TGTGCCAGCAGCTTAGCGATAGGGGCCAACGTCCTGACTTTC.